A selection of T cell receptor beta chains follows, all from one sample in a study of T-cell reconstitution after alpha-beta-depleted transplantation in children. TCRdb recomputed calls from the PCR reads with MiXCR, one row per CDR3 protein. The sample shows over 450,000 distinct CDR3 sequences, about 10% of them seen only once. The sample consisted of PBMCs, taken before TCRalphabeta/CD19-depleted stem cell transplant. All receptors derive from a child aged 2-15 years with inherited bone marrow failure, due to receive a stem cell transplant. The CDR3 runs from the conserved cysteine through the conserved F or W. The order of the fields is clone size, J gene, V gene, CDR3 protein. The size of a clone is reported for some rows only, either as once, few or many, or as a class for expanded clones.

>NA|TRBJ2-3|TRBV19
CASSIPAGGTDTQYF
>many|TRBJ1-2|TRBV4-3
CASSQEDAAPYGYTF
>many|TRBJ1-4|TRBV27
CASSLVPPGLLNEKLFF
>many|TRBJ2-7|TRBV7-2
CASSLDGRAHYEQYF
>many|TRBJ2-1|TRBV9
CASSDRDSAYNEQFF
>NA|TRBJ2-1|TRBV20-1
CSACSGRVGNEQFF
>few|TRBJ1-2|TRBV14
CASSQAGVDGYTF
>many|TRBJ1-2|TRBV29-1
CSFGGDSLYGYTF
>NA|TRBJ2-7|TRBV12-3/TRBV12-4
CASSFGDSGYEQYF
>many|TRBJ1-4|TRBV5-1
CASSSTGSGEKLFF
>once|TRBJ2-7|TRBV11-2
CAGSSSPGLADEQYF